What follows are 15 T cell receptor beta chains derived from one specimen sequenced in a study of CD8 T cells in ankylosing spondylitis. No antigen has been assigned to these receptors. TCRdb ran MiXCR on the 5' RACE reads and lists one entry per CDR3 protein. The sample shows about 90,000 distinct CDR3 sequences, just under 9% of them seen only once. Points from the study as a whole: Characteristic, it appeared, of ankylosing spondylitis blood was a TCR beta motif of about eight highly homologous variants.

The sample consisted of blood, either unsorted or a sorted T cell fraction (not recorded which). The receptors were sampled from a male donor with ankylosing spondylitis.

This clonotype was observed at least ten times. The genes are TRBV27 and TRBJ2-7, with D perhaps TRBD1 (6 bases). The CDR3 covers 14 residues. The V gene's germline CDR1 is MNHEY and CDR2 SMNVEV (reference sequence). The germline V and J ends were trimmed by 5 bases and 2 bases, with 13 bases remaining between them. The CDR3 DNA reads TGTGCCAGCAGTCCGCTGGACAGAACCTACGAGCAGTACTTC. Protein product: CASSPLDRTYEQYF.

This clonotype was picked up a small number of times. The chain carries TRBV24-1 and TRBJ2-1; the match to TRBD1 covers 11 bases. The CDR3 sequence is 15 residues long. Germline V CDR1 and CDR2: KGHDR, SFDVKD. V trimming: 7 bases; J trimming: 6 bases; junction bases outside the gene matches: 7. DNA of the CDR3: TGTGCCACCAGAGCCGGGACAGGGGGTAGCAATGAGCAGTTCTTC. It encodes CATRAGTGGSNEQFF.

This clonotype was recorded a few times. V gene TRBV20-1 combines with J gene TRBJ2-7; no clear D gene. Trimming cost V 0 bases and J 0 bases, with 6 bases left between them. Germline CDR1 DFQATT, CDR2 SNEGSKA (reference sequence). There are 13 residues in the CDR3. The CDR3, as DNA: TGCAGTGCTAGAGAGTTTACCTCCTACGAGCAGTACTTC. Encoded protein: CSAREFTSYEQYF.

J is TRBJ2-7 and V is TRBV4-2, with D unclear. CDR1 is LGHNA, CDR2 YNFKEQ, per germline. The CDR3 runs to 15 residues. Trimming removed 0 bases at V and 0 bases at J, with 9 bases between. The CDR3 sequence is CASSQDYRSSYEQYV. The CDR3 DNA follows: TGTGCCAGCAGCCAAGATTACCGTAGCTCCTACGAGCAGTACGTC.

This clonotype was detected ten times or more. The chain uses TRBV6-2 or TRBV6-3 and TRBJ2-7, with 8 nucleotides matching TRBD1. J was trimmed by 2 bases and V by 2 bases; bases with no gene match: 8. The CDR3 is 16 amino acids. Germline V CDR1 and CDR2: MNHEY, SVGEGT. CDR3 sequence: CASSYPGGETPYEQYV. DNA of the CDR3: TGTGCCAGCAGTTACCCAGGGGGCGAAACCCCCTACGAGCAGTACGTC.

J is TRBJ2-7 and V is TRBV4-1, with 16 bases fitting TRBD2. In germline, CDR1 is MGHRA, CDR2 YSYEKL. The ends lost 0 bases at V and 7 bases at J; junction bases unmatched: 0. The CDR3 runs to 15 residues. This CDR3 reads CASSQEGLAGGEQYF. The CDR3 DNA is TGCGCCAGCAGCCAAGAGGGACTAGCGGGAGGGGAGCAGTACTTC.

The chain employs TRBV5-5 and TRBJ2-7, with D perhaps being TRBD1 or TRBD2 (5 bases each). There are 15 residues in the CDR3. Trimming took off 3 bases at V and 0 bases at J, with 13 bases between the two ends. In germline, CDR1 is SGHKS, CDR2 YYEKEE (reference sequence). The CDR3 DNA reads TGTGCCAGCAGCTCGGTGGGACGGTCCTCCTACGAGCAGTACTTC. Translation: CASSSVGRSSYEQYF. Combining the CDR3 with reference TRBV5-5 and TRBJ2-7 gives the whole variable domain DAGVTQSPTHLIKTRGQQVTLRCSPISGHKSVSWYQQVLGQGPQFIFQYYEKEERGRGNFPDRFSARQFPNYSSELNVNALLLGDSALYLCASSSVGRSSYEQYFGPGTRLTVT.

This clonotype ranks as medium-sized. V and J are TRBV11-2 and TRBJ2-2; tentative D call: TRBD1 (6 bases). The CDR3 is made up of 16 amino acids. CDR1 SGHAT and CDR2 FQNNGV come from the germline V gene. The V end was cut by 5 bases, the J end by 4 bases, with 17 bases between. The CDR3 DNA follows: TGTGCCAGCAGCCATCCGGGTGGGGGCGGCACCGGGGAGCTGTTTTTT. It yields the protein CASSHPGGGGTGELFF.

V and J are TRBV19 and TRBJ2-7; D not resolved. This CDR3 region has 11 residues. The germline V and J ends were trimmed by 4 bases and 5 bases, with 6 bases remaining between them. CDR1 is LNHDA, CDR2 SQIVND, per germline (reference sequence). The CDR3 here is CASSTGHEQYV. CDR3 coding DNA: TGTGCCAGTAGTACAGGCCACGAGCAGTACGTC.

V and J are TRBV7-9 and TRBJ2-2; no clear D. Trimming took 1 base from V and 6 from J, leaving 9 bases between them. CDR3 length: 14 amino acids. Germline values: CDR1 SEHNR, CDR2 FQNEAQ (reference sequence). DNA for the CDR3: TGTGCCAGCAGCTTAGACAGCCGCCCCGGGGAGCTGTTTTTT. This gives the protein CASSLDSRPGELFF. Complete variable domain (other parts from reference TRBV7-9 and TRBJ2-2): DTGVSQNPRHKITKRGQNVTFRCDPISEHNRLYWYRQTLGQGPEFLTYFQNEAQLEKSRLLSDRFSAERPKGSFSTLEIQRTEQGDSAMYLCASSLDSRPGELFFGEGSRLTVL.

The CDR3: CASSDSGVEGTDTQYF. In DNA, the CDR3 is TGTGCCAGCAGCGATTCGGGCGTAGAGGGCACAGATACGCAGTATTTT. The V gene is TRBV9, the J gene TRBJ2-3; D gene unclear. The CDR3 contains 16 residues. Looked up from germline, CDR1 is SGDLS and CDR2 is YYNGEE. V was shortened by 3 bases and J by 1 base, with 15 bases between the two germline ends.

The rearrangement uses TRBV2 and TRBJ2-3; D is unresolved. CDR3 size: 13 residues. Between the trimmed V and J ends, which lost 2 bases and 3 bases, there was a span of 6 bases. Germline V lookup: CDR1 SNHLY, CDR2 FYNNEI. The CDR3 spells CASSELGTDTQYF. CDR3 DNA sequence: TGTGCCAGCAGTGAATTGGGAACAGATACGCAGTATTTT.

About this clonotype: Germline and junction disagree at one end, which may indicate a read error. This sequence joins TRBV7-6 and TRBJ2-2; the match to TRBD1 covers 8 bases. The CDR3 runs to 18 residues. From germline, CDR1 is SGHVS and CDR2 FNYEAQ. DNA for the CDR3: TGTCCCAGCAGCTTAGAGGCCAGGGGGCGGCTCAACACCGGGGAGCTGTTTTTT. This gives the protein CPSSLEARGRLNTGELFF.

This clonotype was counted many times. The gene calls are TRBV11-2 and TRBJ2-3; 8 bases fit TRBD2. Per germline, CDR1 SGHAT and CDR2 FQNNGV. With 3 bases clipped from V and 5 bases from J, the junction kept 4 bases outside the gene matches. The CDR3 loop spans 14 amino acids. The DNA of the CDR3 is TGTGCCAGCAGCTTTGGGCGGGAGGAAGATACGCAGTATTTT. Amino acid sequence: CASSFGREEDTQYF. Combining the CDR3 with reference TRBV11-2 and TRBJ2-3 gives the whole variable domain EAGVAQSPRYKIIEKRQSVAFWCNPISGHATLYWYQQILGQGPKLLIQFQNNGVVDDSQLPKDRFSAERLKGVDSTLKIQPAKLEDSAVYLCASSFGREEDTQYFGPGTRLTVL.

Ten or more counts support this clonotype. V gene TRBV7-8 combines with J gene TRBJ2-1; 9 positions agree with TRBD1. The ends lost 0 bases at V and 4 bases at J; junction bases unmatched: 7. Germline CDR1 and CDR2: SGHVS and FQNEAQ. The CDR3 consists of 17 residues. CDR3 DNA: TGTGCCAGCAGCTTAGCGGGACAGGGAGCGCATTACAATGAGCAGTTCTTC. Encoded protein: CASSLAGQGAHYNEQFF. Variable domain in full (rest from reference TRBV7-8 and TRBJ2-1): GAGVSQSPRYKVAKRGQDVALRCDPISGHVSLFWYQQALGQGPEFLTYFQNEAQLDKSGLPSDRFFAERPEGSVSTLKIQRTQQEDSAVYLCASSLAGQGAHYNEQFFGPGTRLTVL.